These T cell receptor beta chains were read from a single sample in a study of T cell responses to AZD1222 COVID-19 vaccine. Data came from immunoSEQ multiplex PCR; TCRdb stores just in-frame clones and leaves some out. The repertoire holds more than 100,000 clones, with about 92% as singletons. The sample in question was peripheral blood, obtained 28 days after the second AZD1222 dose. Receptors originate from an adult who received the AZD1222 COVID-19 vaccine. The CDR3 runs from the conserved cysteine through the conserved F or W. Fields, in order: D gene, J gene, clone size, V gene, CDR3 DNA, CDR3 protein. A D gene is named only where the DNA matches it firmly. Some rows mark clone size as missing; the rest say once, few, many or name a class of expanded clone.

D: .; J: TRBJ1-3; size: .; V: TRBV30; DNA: TGTGCCTGGAGTGTAGGGGGTACTGGAAACACCATATATTTT; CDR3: CAWSVGGTGNTIYF
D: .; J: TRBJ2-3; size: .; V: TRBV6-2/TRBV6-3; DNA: TGTGCCAGCAGTTACCCGGGGGATACGCAGTATTTT; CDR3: CASSYPGDTQYF
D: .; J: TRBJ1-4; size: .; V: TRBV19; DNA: TGTGCCAGTAGTTTCGTTGGTGAAAAACTGTTTTTT; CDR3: CASSFVGEKLFF
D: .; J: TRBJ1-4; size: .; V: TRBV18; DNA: TGTGCCAGCTCACCACTCGGGGTTGTTGCAACTAATGAAAAACTGTTTTTT; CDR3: CASSPLGVVATNEKLFF
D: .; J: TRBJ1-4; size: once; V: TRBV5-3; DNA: TGTGCCAGAAGTCGCCCGGAAGCCATGGCCGAAAAACTGTTTTTT; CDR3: CARSRPEAMAEKLFF
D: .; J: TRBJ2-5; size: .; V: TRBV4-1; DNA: TGCGCCAGCAGCCAAGATCCAGATCGGGTGGCCCAGTACTTC; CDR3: CASSQDPDRVAQYF
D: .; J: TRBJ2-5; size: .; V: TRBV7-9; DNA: TGTGCCAGCAGCCCACCAGGGCAAGAGACCCAGTACTTC; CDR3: CASSPPGQETQYF
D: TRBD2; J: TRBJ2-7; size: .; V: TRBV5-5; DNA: TGTGCCAGCAGCCCCCACGGGGGGGCACCCGAGCAGTACTTC; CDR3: CASSPHGGAPEQYF
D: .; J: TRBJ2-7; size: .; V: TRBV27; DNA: TGTGCCACAGCGAGGGCTATCCCCTACGAGCAGTACTTC; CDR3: CATARAIPYEQYF
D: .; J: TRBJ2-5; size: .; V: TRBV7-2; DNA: TGTGCCAGCAGCTTAGGGGCAGGGTGGCAAGAGACCCAGTACTTC; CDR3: CASSLGAGWQETQYF
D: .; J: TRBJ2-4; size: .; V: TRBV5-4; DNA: TGTGCCAGCAGCGCGGGGGCTGGACCCAAAAACATTCAGTACTTC; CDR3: CASSAGAGPKNIQYF
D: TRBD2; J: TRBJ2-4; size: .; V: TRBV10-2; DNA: TGCGCCAGCAGTGAGCCCCCGGGACTAGGGGCCAAAAACATTCAGTACTTC; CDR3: CASSEPPGLGAKNIQYF
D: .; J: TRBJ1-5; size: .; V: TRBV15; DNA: TGTGCCACCAGCAGAGGGTTGTTGGGCAATCAGCCCCAGCATTTT; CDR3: CATSRGLLGNQPQHF
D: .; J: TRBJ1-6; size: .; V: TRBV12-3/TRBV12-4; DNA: TGTGCCAGCAGCCGGGACATCTTGTCACCCCTCCACTTT; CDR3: CASSRDILSPLHF
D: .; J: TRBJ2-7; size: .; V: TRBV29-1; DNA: TGCAGCGTTGTTGGTCTACCGTCCTACGAGCAGTACTTC; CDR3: CSVVGLPSYEQYF
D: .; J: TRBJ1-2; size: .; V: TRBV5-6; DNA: TGTGCCAGCAGCTTGGGCCCTGGCTACACCTTC; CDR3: CASSLGPGYTF
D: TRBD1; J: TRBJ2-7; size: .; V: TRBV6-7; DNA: TGTGCCAGCAGTTACACAACAGGGGGCGGGGACTACGAGCAGTACTTC; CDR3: CASSYTTGGGDYEQYF
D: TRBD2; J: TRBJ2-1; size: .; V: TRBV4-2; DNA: TGTGCCAGCAGCCGCGAACGGGGACTAGCGGCATACAATGAGCAGTTCTTC; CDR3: CASSRERGLAAYNEQFF
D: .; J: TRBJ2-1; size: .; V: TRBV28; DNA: TGTGCCAGCAGGCGCATACTGAGGGGGGGGGCGAATGAGCAGTTCTTC; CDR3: CASRRILRGGANEQFF